The next 15 T cell receptor beta chains were all read from a single sample in a study of tumor-infiltrating lymphocytes in primary liver carcinoma. The authors took blood RNA from unsorted whole blood and also extracted germline DNA. TCR beta cDNA was prepared out of about 510 ng total RNA by means of a constant-region primer. Each TCR beta library was derived from three nested multiplex PCR rounds that employed slightly modified ARM-PCR. PCR rounds one and two used TRBV1-TRBV30 forward primers with a C-beta reverse primer for approximately 10 cycles each. TCRdb re-analysed the multiplex PCR reads in MiXCR, keeping a single row per CDR3 protein. The sample holds about 300,000 distinct CDR3 sequences; around three fifths are singletons and the top ten take roughly 8.6%. Sequencing used peripheral blood. The source of these receptors is a man aged 35-49 years with primary liver carcinoma and hepatitis B virus infection.

For this clonotype: A much larger clone differs from this one at a single base, so this may be a read error. The chain joins TRBV6-1 to TRBJ2-7; D not resolved. From germline, CDR1 is MNHNS and CDR2 SASEGT. The CDR3 loop spans 11 amino acids. CDR3 sequence: CVSSDVYEQYF. The CDR3 nucleotides are TGTGTCAGCAGTGACGTCTACGAGCAGTACTTC.

The chain links TRBV12-3 or TRBV12-4 to TRBJ1-4; D is uncertain. V gave up 5 bases and J gave up 8 bases, with 12 bases separating them. This CDR3 region has 13 residues. The CDR3: CASSLSGSEKLFF. Here the CDR3 DNA reads TGTGCCAGCAGTCTATCTGGTTCGGAAAAACTGTTTTTT.

Note on this clonotype: A much larger clone differs by one base, so this may be a read error. The V gene is TRBV29-1, the J gene TRBJ1-4; D is unresolved. Trimming took 7 bases from V and 8 from J, leaving 20 bases between them. The germline V gene has CDR1 SQVTM and CDR2 ANQGSEA. The CDR3 is 14 amino acids. The CDR3 spells CSAWSGTGGEKLFF. The CDR3 nucleotides are TGCAGCGCTTGGTCGGGCACGGGTGGAGAAAAACTGTTTTTT.

Note on this clonotype: No conserved phenylalanine or tryptophan is present at the end of the CDR3, so a read error is the likely explanation. The rearrangement joins TRBV6-1 to TRBJ2-1, with TRBD2 matching over 12 bases. This CDR3 spans 14 amino acids. Germline V gene lookup returns CDR1 MNHNS and CDR2 SASEGT. The trim removed 8 bases at V and 8 bases at J, leaving 7 bases unmatched. This chain's CDR3 is CASRRLAGADEQFL. The CDR3 DNA follows: TGTGCCAGCCGGCGACTAGCGGGAGCTGATGAGCAGTTCTTG.

The chain employs TRBV10-1 and TRBJ2-3; D may be TRBD1 (6 bases). There are 16 residues in the CDR3. Trimming took off 6 bases at V and 0 bases at J, with 16 bases between the two ends. The germline V gene has CDR1 WNHNN and CDR2 SYGVQD (reference sequence). CDR3 sequence: CASSPLGQSSTDTQYF. In nucleotides, the CDR3 is TGCGCCAGCAGCCCGCTAGGACAGTCTAGCACAGATACGCAGTATTTT.

This clonotype was detected many times. CDR3 sequence (DNA): TGTGCCAGCAGTTCCCCGCCCAGGGCGAAGTACGAGCAGTACTTC. It yields the protein CASSSPPRAKYEQYF. This chain links TRBV6-1 with TRBJ2-7; D perhaps matches TRBD1 (5 bases). CDR1 is MNHNS and CDR2 is SASEGT in the germline V gene. V gave up 5 bases and J gave up 4 bases, with 18 bases separating them. CDR3 length: 15 residues.

The gene calls are TRBV14 and TRBJ1-6; 8 bases line up with TRBD1. Germline CDR1 reads SGHDN; CDR2 reads FVKESK. The CDR3 consists of 14 residues. V shed 5 bases and J 9 bases; nucleotides not matched to a gene: 6. CDR3 sequence (DNA): TGTGCCAGCAGCGTTAGCAGGGGGCGTTCACCCCTCCACTTT. Its protein product is CASSVSRGRSPLHF.

As concerns this clonotype: Just one base apart from a much larger clone, this may be a read error. The genes are TRBV7-9 and TRBJ2-2; TRBD1 matches at 9 bases. The CDR3 sequence is 13 residues long. The germline CDR1 and CDR2 sequences are SEHNR and FQNEAQ (reference sequence). The CDR3 reads CASSWTGDGELLF. In DNA form, the CDR3 reads TGTGCCAGCAGCTGGACAGGGGACGGGGAGCTGCTTTTT.

V usage is TRBV11-1 and J usage is TRBJ1-5; D ambiguous. With 3 bases removed from V and 6 bases from J, the gap between germline ends came to 9 bases. In germline, CDR1 is SGHAT, CDR2 FQDESV (reference sequence). The length of the CDR3 is 13 residues. CDR3 nucleotides: TGTGCCAGCAGCTTTTCGCGCGCTCAGCCCCAGCATTTT. It yields the protein CASSFSRAQPQHF.

This clonotype was picked up many times. Sequence at one end of the junction differs from germline and may be a read error. V usage is TRBV4-3 and J usage is TRBJ2-1, with D hard to call. This CDR3 has 13 residues. Germline V gene sequence: CDR1 LGHNA, CDR2 YSLEER. CDR3 sequence (DNA): TGCGCCAGCAGTCAAGGGTCAGAAGGTGAGCAGTTCTTC. Its protein is CASSQGSEGEQFF.

A word on this clonotype: Just one base apart from a much larger clone, this may be a read error. The V gene is TRBV6-5, the J gene TRBJ1-5; D gene unclear. Germline V lookup: CDR1 MNHEY, CDR2 SVGAGI. V lost 3 bases and J 6 bases, leaving 6 bases between the germline ends. The CDR3 loop spans 12 amino acids. Here the CDR3 reads CASSYRCQPQHF. The CDR3 DNA reads as TGTGCCAGCAGTTATCGGTGTCAGCCCCAGCATTTT.

The chain joins TRBV30 to TRBJ2-2; D might be TRBD2 (6 bases). The CDR3 loop spans 16 amino acids. Trimming cost V 5 bases and J 6 bases, with 22 bases left between them. Germline-derived CDR1 and CDR2 are GTSNPN and SVGIG (reference sequence). This CDR3 is CAWGGYTGYFSGELFF. For the CDR3, the DNA is TGTGCCTGGGGGGGGTACACGGGATATTTCTCCGGGGAGCTGTTTTTT.

Concerning this clonotype: One base away lies a much larger clone, so this may be a sequencing read error. The V call is TRBV10-3, the J call TRBJ2-5; weak D call: TRBD2 (5 bases). The CDR3 has 13 amino acids. The V and J ends lost 10 bases and 5 bases respectively, with 17 bases between them. Germline V gene lookup returns CDR1 ENHRY and CDR2 SYGVKD. CDR3 sequence: CATTPGWWETQYF. Written as DNA, the CDR3 is TGTGCCACGACCCCGGGGTGGTGGGAGACCCAGTACTTC.

The table lists this clonotype with a count of one. A much larger clone differs from this one at a single base, so this may be a read error. The V gene is TRBV6-6, the J gene TRBJ2-1; TRBD2 agrees at 10 bases. The germline gives CDR1 MNHNY, CDR2 SVGAGI (reference sequence). The CDR3 covers 16 residues. The chain's CDR3 is CVSSSGLADPTNEQFF. CDR3 DNA sequence: TGTGTCAGCAGTTCCGGACTAGCGGACCCAACAAATGAGCAGTTCTTC.

Notes on this clonotype: An end of the junction differs from the germline gene, which may be a read error. The chain employs TRBV6-2 or TRBV6-3 and TRBJ1-2; maybe TRBD1 (5 bases). Germline CDR1 is MNHEY and CDR2 is SVGEGT. The CDR3 runs 14 residues. CDR3 loop: CTSSRLGRGDGYTF. In DNA, the CDR3 is TGTACCAGCAGTCGCCTGGGACGGGGGGATGGCTACACCTTC.